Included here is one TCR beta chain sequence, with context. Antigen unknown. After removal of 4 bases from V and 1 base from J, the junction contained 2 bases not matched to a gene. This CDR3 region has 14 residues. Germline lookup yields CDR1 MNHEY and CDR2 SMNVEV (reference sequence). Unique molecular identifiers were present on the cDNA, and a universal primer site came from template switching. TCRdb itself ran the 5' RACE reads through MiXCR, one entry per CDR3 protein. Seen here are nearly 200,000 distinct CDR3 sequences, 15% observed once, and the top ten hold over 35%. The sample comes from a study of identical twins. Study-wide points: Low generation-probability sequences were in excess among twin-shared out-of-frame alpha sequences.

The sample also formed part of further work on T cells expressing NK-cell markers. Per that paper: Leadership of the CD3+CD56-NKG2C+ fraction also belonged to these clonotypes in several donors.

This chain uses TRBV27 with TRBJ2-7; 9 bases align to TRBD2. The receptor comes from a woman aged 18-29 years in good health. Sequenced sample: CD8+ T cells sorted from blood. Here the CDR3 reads CASSWTSVSYEQYF. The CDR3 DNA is TGTGCCAGCAGTTGGACTAGCGTGTCCTACGAGCAGTACTTC.